A single sample is the source of the 30 T cell receptor beta chains below, sequenced in a study of early T cells in non-severe SARS-CoV-2 infection. TCRdb processed the 5' RACE reads anew with MiXCR; each CDR3 protein has one entry. The sample lists tens of thousands of distinct CDR3 sequences, around an eighth occurring once. Sample: whole blood. These receptors were obtained from an adult who was a healthcare worker with PCR-confirmed SARS-CoV-2 infection or an uninfected control (not recorded which).

This clonotype was picked up many times. The rearrangement joins TRBV2 to TRBJ2-4; 8 nucleotides match TRBD1. Germline CDR1 is SNHLY and CDR2 is FYNNEI. V dropped 5 bases and J dropped 2; count of bases not matched to a gene: 8. The CDR3 has 16 residues. The CDR3 loop reads CASSNLDRAPKNIQYF. The CDR3 DNA follows: TGTGCCAGCAGTAACCTGGACAGGGCCCCCAAAAACATTCAGTACTTC.

In DNA form, the CDR3 reads TGTGCCAGCAGCCTTACCGGACAGGGGCAGCAGTTCTTC. Encoded protein: CASSLTGQGQQFF. This chain uses TRBV6-1 with TRBJ2-1, with 9 bases fitting TRBD1. Trimming at V came to 6 bases and at J to 11 bases, leaving 8 bases not matched to a gene. The CDR3 is 13 residues long. Germline V gene data show CDR1 as MNHNS and CDR2 as SASEGT.

This sequence joins TRBV29-1 and TRBJ2-7, with D unresolved. The CDR3 contains 9 residues. The germline gives CDR1 SQVTM, CDR2 ANQGSEA. With 6 bases removed from V and 3 bases from J, the gap between germline ends came to 3 bases. DNA for the CDR3: TGCAGCGTCTACTACGAGCAGTACTTC. This encodes CSVYYEQYF.

This clonotype has a handful of counts. The gene calls are TRBV6-2 or TRBV6-3 and TRBJ2-1; a weak D match, TRBD2 (6 bases). V lost 10 bases, J lost 9 bases, and 25 bases lay in between. Germline V lookup: CDR1 MNHEY, CDR2 SVGEGT. The CDR3 consists of 15 residues. The CDR3 bases are TGTGCCACCATATCTGCGGGACTCGGTAGGGGTGAGCAGTTCTTC. Translating it yields CATISAGLGRGEQFF.

This clonotype was counted between two and nine times. The V call is TRBV12-3 or TRBV12-4, the J call TRBJ1-6; 8 bases map to TRBD1. Trimming took 5 bases from V and 14 from J; bases not matched to a gene: 8. CDR3 length: 13 amino acids. The CDR3 loop is CASSRQGQGTLHF. The CDR3 DNA is TGTGCCAGCAGTCGACAGGGGCAGGGCACCCTCCACTTT.

The table lists this clonotype with many counts. In DNA, the CDR3 is TGTGCCAGCAGTACAGGACAGGGAGAGGGGAACACTGAAGCTTTCTTT. Translating it yields CASSTGQGEGNTEAFF. The rearrangement links TRBV12-3 or TRBV12-4 to TRBJ1-1; TRBD1 aligns across 8 bases. This CDR3 is 16 amino acids long. After removal of 5 bases from V and 1 base from J, the junction contained 9 bases not matched to a gene.

This clonotype was observed many times. This chain connects TRBV18 to TRBJ2-7; D not resolved. V was clipped by 0 bases and J by 7 bases, with 10 bases between them. Germline CDR1 KGHSH, CDR2 LQKENI. The CDR3 spans 13 residues. The CDR3 sequence is CASSPPSVPEQYF. The CDR3 DNA follows: TGTGCCAGCTCACCACCCTCGGTCCCTGAGCAGTACTTC.

In this sample, this clonotype turned up a few times. The V call is TRBV7-2, the J call TRBJ2-7, with D unresolved. Germline-derived CDR1 and CDR2 are SGHTA and FQGNSA. CDR3 size: 14 residues. With 0 bases removed from V and 5 bases from J, the gap between germline ends came to 11 bases. The CDR3 region is CASSLASGLDEQYF. The CDR3 nucleotides are TGTGCCAGCAGCTTAGCTTCCGGTTTGGACGAGCAGTACTTC. The entire variable domain, with the rest obtained from reference TRBV7-2 and TRBJ2-7, is as follows: GAGVSQSPSNKVTEKGKDVELRCDPISGHTALYWYRQSLGQGLEFLIYFQGNSAPDKSGLPSDRFSAERTGGSVSTLTIQRTQQEDSAVYLCASSLASGLDEQYFGPGTRLTVT.

This clonotype was counted ten times or more. The chain carries TRBV20-1 and TRBJ2-7; no clear D gene. This CDR3 is 14 amino acids long. Germline V gene lookup returns CDR1 DFQATT and CDR2 SNEGSKA (reference sequence). V was shortened by 4 bases and J by 2 bases, with 15 bases between the two germline ends. The CDR3 loop is CSATAETAPYEQYF. CDR3 in DNA: TGCAGTGCTACTGCCGAGACTGCCCCCTACGAGCAGTACTTC.

This clonotype was recorded many times. CDR3 amino acids: CASSGGDTGELFF. CDR3 bases: TGTGCCAGCAGCGGAGGGGACACCGGGGAGCTGTTTTTT. The chain has TRBV11-3 and TRBJ2-2; weak D call: TRBD2 (6 bases). V was clipped by 5 bases and J by 3 bases, with 7 bases between them. Germline V CDR1 and CDR2: SGHNT, YENEEA. The length of the CDR3 is 13 residues.

This clonotype was seen more than once but under ten times. The rearrangement joins TRBV2 to TRBJ2-1; 9 bases agree with TRBD2. V gave up 4 bases and J gave up 8 bases; unmatched junction bases: 12. The CDR3 consists of 16 residues. Germline loops: CDR1 SNHLY, CDR2 FYNNEI. The CDR3 sequence: CASSVTREGRGDEQFF. For the CDR3, the DNA is TGTGCCAGCAGTGTAACGCGGGAGGGCCGTGGGGATGAGCAGTTCTTC.

This clonotype was seen a few times. This chain uses TRBV29-1 with TRBJ1-4; TRBD1 matches 10 bases. Germline-derived CDR1 and CDR2 are SQVTM and ANQGSEA. The V gene end was trimmed by 7 bases and the J gene end by 5 bases; junction bases not matched to a gene: 7. The CDR3 consists of 14 residues. The CDR3 coding sequence is TGCAGCGCTGGAGGACAGGGGGTAAATGAAAAACTGTTTTTT. This translates into CSAGGQGVNEKLFF.

The rearrangement uses TRBV27 and TRBJ1-1; tentatively, D is TRBD1 (6 bases). V was pared by 3 bases and J by 6 bases, with 17 bases between. Germline CDR1 and CDR2: MNHEY and SMNVEV (reference sequence). The CDR3 is 15 amino acids. DNA of the CDR3: TGTGCCAGCAGTTTGCAGGGTCAGGGGTTCGCTGAAGCTTTCTTT. This encodes CASSLQGQGFAEAFF.

The table lists this clonotype with many counts. The rearrangement joins TRBV6-1 to TRBJ1-5; D unresolved. Trimming cost V 0 bases and J 1 base, with 4 bases left between them. The germline V gene encodes CDR1 MNHNS and CDR2 SASEGT. This CDR3 comprises 14 residues. The CDR3 bases are TGTGCCAGCAGTGAAGCACCGAGCAATCAGCCCCAGCATTTT. This translates into CASSEAPSNQPQHF.

This clonotype appeared a single time. V gene TRBV3-1 combines with J gene TRBJ1-2, with unresolved D. Trimming removed 4 bases at V and 8 bases at J, with 14 bases between. Germline-derived CDR1 and CDR2 are LGHDT and YNNKEL (reference sequence). The CDR3 spans 13 residues. The CDR3 DNA reads as TGTGCCAGCAGCCTCCGGACTCGGGGAGGCTACACCTTC. Its translation: CASSLRTRGGYTF.

This clonotype came up a few times. CDR3 nucleotide sequence: TGTGCCAGCAGTTTCAGGACAGCGAGCTCCTATAATTCACCCCTCCACTTT. Its protein is CASSFRTASSYNSPLHF. The V and J genes are TRBV6-5 and TRBJ1-6; D is perhaps TRBD1 (6 bases). V gave up 4 bases and J gave up 0 bases, with 13 bases separating them. Germline V CDR1 and CDR2: MNHEY, SVGAGI. The CDR3 length is 17 residues.

J is TRBJ2-4 and V is TRBV29-1; maybe TRBD1 (6 bases). V dropped 3 bases and J dropped 3 bases, with 15 bases sitting between them. Germline lookup yields CDR1 SQVTM and CDR2 ANQGSEA. The CDR3 spans 15 residues. CDR3 coding DNA: TGCAGCGTTGAGGCCAGGGGCTATGACAAAAACATTCAGTACTTC. Translation gives CSVEARGYDKNIQYF.

This clonotype occurred a few times. Because the CDR3's place on the DNA is in doubt, the DNA is left out and the CDR3 is given as listed by TCRdb. The rearrangement uses TRBV7-5 and TRBJ2-3. TRBV7-5 is a pseudogene. With termini counted, the CDR3 has 15 amino acids. CDR3 in amino acids: CISVPEAPISDTQYF.

This clonotype has at least ten counts. The chain employs TRBV3-1 and TRBJ1-1; no clear D gene. V shed 5 bases and J shed 5 bases, with 15 bases lying between them. Per the germline V gene, CDR1 is LGHDT and CDR2 is YNNKEL (reference sequence). The CDR3 is 14 residues long. The CDR3 DNA follows: TGTGCCAGCAGCACAAGAAGTTGGGGTACTGAAGCTTTCTTT. Protein: CASSTRSWGTEAFF.

This clonotype was picked up many times. The chain links TRBV10-3 to TRBJ2-7, with a possible D match to TRBD1 (5 bases). CDR3 length equals 13 residues. Trimming shortened V by 4 bases and J by 2 bases, and 9 bases separated the two germline ends. Germline V gene sequence: CDR1 ENHRY, CDR2 SYGVKD. The CDR3 DNA is TGTGCCATCAGTGGACAGATTACCTACGAGCAGTACTTC. This sequence encodes CAISGQITYEQYF.

Ten or more counts support this clonotype. This chain uses TRBV20-1 with TRBJ1-1; 9 bases are shared with TRBD1. The V gene's germline CDR1 is DFQATT and CDR2 SNEGSKA (reference sequence). The CDR3 has 14 amino acids. The V and J ends lost 0 bases and 5 bases, in that order; junction bases with no gene match: 4. The CDR3 protein is CSARDGQGWTEAFF. The CDR3 bases are TGCAGTGCTAGAGATGGACAGGGGTGGACTGAAGCTTTCTTT.

In nucleotides, the CDR3 is TGTGCCAGCAGCCCGAGAAGGTACGTCTATGGCTACACCTTC. Amino acids: CASSPRRYVYGYTF. The V call is TRBV12-3 or TRBV12-4, the J call TRBJ1-2; D is uncertain. The CDR3 is made up of 14 amino acids. V was cut by 6 bases and J by 4 bases, with 15 bases left in between.

The chain employs TRBV6-6 and TRBJ1-4; possible D gene TRBD1, 6 bases. The germline V gene encodes CDR1 MNHNY and CDR2 SVGAGI (reference sequence). The CDR3 spans 14 residues. Between the trimmed V and J ends, which lost 7 bases and 7 bases, there was a span of 16 bases. For the CDR3, the DNA is TGTGCCAGCAACCCAGGGGTGAAAGGTGAAAAACTGTTTTTT. Protein: CASNPGVKGEKLFF.

This clonotype was counted a few times. J is TRBJ2-7 and V is TRBV6-5; D uncertain. Germline CDR1 reads MNHEY; CDR2 reads SVGAGI. The CDR3 has 14 residues. Trimming removed 7 bases from V and 0 bases from J, with 13 bases in between. The DNA of the CDR3 is TGTGCCAGCACCAAGTACGGGCCCTCCTACGAGCAGTACTTC. As protein: CASTKYGPSYEQYF.

This clonotype was counted many times. CDR3 loop: CASSPGPNQPQHF. DNA for the CDR3: TGTGCCAGTAGCCCGGGGCCGAATCAGCCCCAGCATTTT. The chain employs TRBV2 and TRBJ1-5; D is perhaps TRBD1 (5 bases). Germline CDR1 SNHLY, CDR2 FYNNEI. Between the trimmed V and J ends, which lost 9 bases and 4 bases, there was a span of 13 bases. This CDR3 is built from 13 residues.

The chain carries TRBV6-1 and TRBJ2-3, with 8 positions matching TRBD2. The germline V gene encodes CDR1 MNHNS and CDR2 SASEGT. The trim removed 4 bases at V and 2 bases at J, leaving 5 bases unmatched. There are 15 residues in the CDR3. The CDR3 spells CASSGLAGFTDTQYF. CDR3 sequence (DNA): TGTGCCAGCAGTGGGTTAGCGGGGTTCACAGATACGCAGTATTTT.

The chain combines TRBV21-1 with TRBJ1-2. TRBV21-1 is a documented pseudogene. The length of the CDR3 is 14 residues. The CDR3 loop reads CASSKSRANYGYTF. CDR3 nucleotide sequence: TGTGCCAGCAGCAAAAGCCGGGCTAACTATGGCTACACCTTC.

This clonotype was picked up a small number of times. The chain links TRBV6-2 or TRBV6-3 to TRBJ2-1; 11 nucleotides line up with TRBD2. The CDR3 loop spans 14 amino acids. The V gene end was trimmed by 7 bases and the J gene end by 6 bases; junction bases not matched to a gene: 5. Germline V gene lookup returns CDR1 MNHEY and CDR2 SVGEGT. Written as DNA, the CDR3 is TGTGCCAGCACCGGGACTAGCGGTTTCAATGAGCAGTTCTTC. The encoded protein is CASTGTSGFNEQFF.

This clonotype was seen more than once but under ten times. The chain recombines TRBV5-8 with TRBJ1-5, with D hard to call. Germline V CDR1 and CDR2: SGHTS, YDEGEE. This CDR3 has 13 amino acids. V shed 4 bases and J shed 3 bases, with 8 bases lying between them. The CDR3 here is CASSVESNQPQHF. In nucleotides, the CDR3 is TGTGCCAGCAGCGTCGAGTCCAATCAGCCCCAGCATTTT.

Many counts were recorded for this clonotype. One end of the junction varies from germline; a read error may be responsible. V and J are TRBV6-4 and TRBJ1-1; D might be TRBD1 (6 bases). The CDR3 extends over 11 amino acids. The germline V gene has CDR1 MRHNA and CDR2 SNTAGT. CDR3 DNA: TGTGCCAGCAGTGACTCGACAGGCGCTCGGTTT. Translated: CASSDSTGARF.